What follows are 10 T cell receptor beta chains derived from one specimen sequenced in a study of shared clonotypes between healthy human individuals. Repertoires were generated with immunoSEQ multiplex PCR, while TCRdb's copy carries only in-frame clones and drops some. The sample contains 2.5 million or so clones, more than 80% of which appear only once. Sequences were obtained from naive CD4+ T cells sorted from blood. Subset in this sample: CD45RA+ positively selected. Receptors originate from a man aged 18 to 29 in good health.

This clone was recorded once. The chain employs TRBV5-6 and TRBJ1-2, with unresolved D. Germline CDR1 SGHDT, CDR2 YYEEEE. The CDR3 consists of 15 residues. V lost 4 bases and J lost 3, with 16 bases in between. The CDR3 loop is CASSPPGGGYYGYTF. CDR3 sequence (DNA): TGTGCCAGCAGCCCCCCGGGAGGCGGGTACTATGGCTACACCTTC.

This rearrangement joins TRBV7-2 to TRBJ2-3, with D perhaps matching TRBD1 (6 bases). V lost 4 bases and J lost 2, with 13 bases in between. The CDR3 runs to 15 residues. Per the germline V gene, CDR1 is SGHTA and CDR2 is FQGNSA. CDR3 DNA: TGTGCCAGCAGCTCTATGGGACAATACACAGATACGCAGTATTTT. Translating it yields CASSSMGQYTDTQYF.

V and J are TRBV18 and TRBJ2-7; D may correspond to TRBD1 or TRBD2 (6 bases each). Germline V gene sequence: CDR1 KGHSH, CDR2 LQKENI. Trimming removed 0 bases from V and 5 bases from J, with 23 bases in between. This CDR3 contains 18 residues. CDR3: CASSPPVGGGVYRNEQYF. The CDR3 DNA reads TGTGCCAGCTCACCACCGGTTGGAGGGGGTGTCTACCGGAACGAGCAGTACTTC.

This chain's CDR3 is CASSSRTGWNTGELFF. The CDR3 nucleotides read TGTGCCAGCAGTTCCAGGACAGGGTGGAACACCGGGGAGCTGTTTTTT. The chain recombines TRBV27 with TRBJ2-2; 8 nucleotides line up with TRBD1. CDR1 is MNHEY and CDR2 is SMNVEV in the germline V gene (reference sequence). J gave up 1 base and V 4 bases, and 5 bases lay outside the gene matches. The CDR3 is 16 residues long.

The chain carries TRBV19 and TRBJ2-2; D remains unclear. The CDR3 consists of 13 residues. From germline, CDR1 is LNHDA and CDR2 SQIVND (reference sequence). V was trimmed by 4 bases and J by 6 bases, leaving 9 bases between them. CDR3 protein: CASSTPRSGELFF. CDR3 coding DNA: TGTGCCAGTAGTACCCCCAGATCCGGGGAGCTGTTTTTT.

The chain has TRBV5-1 and TRBJ2-2; TRBD1 agrees at 9 bases. Per the germline V gene, CDR1 is SGHRS and CDR2 is YFSETQ. This CDR3 comprises 15 residues. The V and J ends lost 6 bases and 3 bases, in that order; junction bases with no gene match: 6. The CDR3 is CASTRGQGDTGELFF. CDR3 nucleotides: TGCGCCAGCACCCGGGGACAGGGTGACACCGGGGAGCTGTTTTTT.

The chain has TRBV9 and TRBJ2-5, with 10 bases fitting TRBD1. The germline CDR1 and CDR2 sequences are SGDLS and YYNGEE. Trimming removed 4 bases from V and 4 bases from J; junction bases left unmatched: 4. The CDR3 runs 14 residues. CDR3 in DNA: TGTGCCAGCAGCAAGGGACAGGGGCCAGAGACCCAGTACTTC. Its protein product is CASSKGQGPETQYF.

This clone appeared a few times. This chain connects TRBV5-1 to TRBJ1-1; the D is unclear. The CDR3 extends over 14 amino acids. Germline V gene lookup returns CDR1 SGHRS and CDR2 YFSETQ. The ends were cut back, 0 bases at V and 9 bases at J, with 15 bases in the middle. In DNA, the CDR3 is TGCGCCAGCAGCTTGGGAGAGGCGACTATACAAGCTTTCTTT. The encoded protein is CASSLGEATIQAFF.

The rearrangement links TRBV11-2 to TRBJ2-5; TRBD1 is a possible D gene (5 bases). V was pared by 0 bases and J by 2 bases, with 16 bases between. The germline V gene encodes CDR1 SGHAT and CDR2 FQNNGV. The CDR3 consists of 17 residues. CDR3 coding DNA: TGTGCCAGCAGCTTAGACCGGGCAGGGCTCTTTCAAGAGACCCAGTACTTC. It translates to CASSLDRAGLFQETQYF.

The gene calls are TRBV5-4 and TRBJ2-3, with unresolved D. Germline assignment: CDR1 SGHNT and CDR2 YYREEE (reference sequence). This CDR3 comprises 15 residues. The V and J ends lost 3 bases and 4 bases respectively, with 15 bases between them. The CDR3 DNA sequence: TGTGCCAGCAGCTCTCAGTTGGGCGGCGCAGATACGCAGTATTTT. The encoded protein is CASSSQLGGADTQYF.